The 14 T cell receptor beta chains in this list originate from one sample, sequenced in a study of CD8+ T cells in alopecia areata. Following RNA extraction, reverse transcription yielded cDNA that acted as the sequencing template. Repertoires were generated with immunoSEQ multiplex PCR, while TCRdb's copy carries only in-frame clones and drops some. The sample lists roughly 20,000 clones, about 59% occurring once. The investigators collected lesional scalp punch biopsies and peripheral blood from alopecia areata patients. Sequenced material: skin, taken at week 0. These receptors were obtained from a human donor with alopecia areata.

The rearrangement links TRBV4-3 to TRBJ1-1; D may be TRBD1 (5 bases). Trimming removed 0 bases at V and 0 bases at J, with 8 bases between. The length of the CDR3 is 15 residues. The germline V gene encodes CDR1 LGHNA and CDR2 YSLEER. CDR3 in DNA: TGCGCCAGCAGCCAAGAGGGGCAGATGAACACTGAAGCTTTCTTT. Translation gives CASSQEGQMNTEAFF.

The chain uses TRBV23-1 and TRBJ1-6, with D uncertain. TRBV23-1 belongs to the ORF category, with a function that is uncertain. This CDR3 spans 17 amino acids. Trimming stripped 4 bases from V and 0 bases from J, with 13 bases between. The CDR3, as DNA: TGCGCCAGCAGTCCGCATTGGCCCATCTCCTATAATTCACCCCTCCACTTT. Translation: CASSPHWPISYNSPLHF.

The sample holds a few counts of this clone. The gene calls are TRBV15 and TRBJ2-1; 7 nucleotides line up with TRBD2. The CDR3 runs 15 residues. J gave up 0 bases and V 3 bases, and 2 bases lay outside the gene matches. Germline CDR1 reads LNHNV; CDR2 reads YYDKDF (reference sequence). The CDR3 sequence: CATSSRDYSYNEQFF. The DNA for the CDR3 is TGTGCCACCAGCAGCCGGGACTACTCCTACAATGAGCAGTTCTTC.

The CDR3 DNA follows: TGCGCCAGCAGCCAACCTTCCCTATCTTGGGAAAACATTCAGTACTTC. Protein sequence: CASSQPSLSWENIQYF. The rearrangement links TRBV4-3 to TRBJ2-4; D unresolved. The CDR3 sequence is 16 residues long. Germline lookup yields CDR1 LGHNA and CDR2 YSLEER. The V end lost 2 bases, the J end lost 5 bases, and 16 bases lay between the germline ends.

CDR3: CASSIDSWANYGYTF. CDR3 DNA sequence: TGTGCCAGTAGTATAGACAGCTGGGCTAACTATGGCTACACCTTC. The chain has TRBV19 and TRBJ1-2; D is ambiguous. The CDR3 extends over 15 amino acids. CDR1 and CDR2 from the germline V gene are LNHDA and SQIVND (reference sequence). V shed 0 bases and J shed 0 bases, with 8 bases lying between them.

This clone was seen only a few times. The chain links TRBV5-1 to TRBJ1-1, with D tentatively TRBD1 (6 bases). The CDR3 extends over 15 amino acids. Germline V gene data show CDR1 as SGHRS and CDR2 as YFSETQ. With 1 base removed from V and 4 bases from J, the gap between germline ends came to 14 bases. This chain's CDR3 is CASSLRTVSGTEAFF. CDR3 in DNA: TGCGCCAGCAGCTTGCGGACAGTCTCTGGCACTGAAGCTTTCTTT.

By share, this clone counts as medium-sized. The chain uses TRBV15 and TRBJ1-3; no clear D. Germline V gene lookup returns CDR1 LNHNV and CDR2 YYDKDF (reference sequence). This CDR3 comprises 12 residues. Trimming stripped 0 bases from V and 7 bases from J, with 4 bases between. The CDR3 is CATSRDVNTIYF. Written as DNA, the CDR3 is TGTGCCACCAGCAGAGATGTTAACACCATATATTTT.

The chain joins TRBV19 to TRBJ2-1; D is ambiguous. V gave up 3 bases and J gave up 3 bases, with 9 bases separating them. The CDR3 consists of 14 residues. The germline V gene encodes CDR1 LNHDA and CDR2 SQIVND (reference sequence). In DNA form, the CDR3 reads TGTGCCAGTAGTATGGGCAGCTACTACAATGAGCAGTTCTTC. This sequence encodes CASSMGSYYNEQFF.

This sequence joins TRBV4-1 and TRBJ1-4; D uncertain. Germline loops: CDR1 MGHRA, CDR2 YSYEKL. CDR3 length: 13 amino acids. The germline V and J ends were trimmed by 1 base and 8 bases, with 8 bases remaining between them. The CDR3 nucleotides are TGCGCCAGCAGCCAAGTAATTATGGAAAAACTGTTTTTT. Translation: CASSQVIMEKLFF.

The rearrangement links TRBV2 to TRBJ2-1; D might be TRBD1 or TRBD2, each matching 7 bases. Trimming took off 8 bases at V and 7 bases at J, with 18 bases between the two ends. CDR3 length: 14 residues. Germline CDR1 is SNHLY and CDR2 is FYNNEI. DNA for the CDR3: TGTGCCAGCCAGGAGCAGGGGGGGACAAATGAGCAGTTCTTC. Protein sequence: CASQEQGGTNEQFF.

CDR3 region: CASSPRTGEKLFF. In nucleotides, the CDR3 is TGTGCCAGCTCACCCCGAACAGGGGAAAAACTGTTTTTT. V is TRBV18 and J is TRBJ1-4; perhaps TRBD1 as D (6 bases). Between the trimmed V and J ends, which lost 3 bases and 8 bases, there was a span of 10 bases. CDR3 size: 13 residues. The V gene's germline CDR1 is KGHSH and CDR2 LQKENI.

The rearrangement uses TRBV7-2 and TRBJ1-2, with 7 bases aligning to TRBD1. With 7 bases clipped from V and 7 bases from J, the junction kept 9 bases outside the gene matches. Germline lookup yields CDR1 SGHTA and CDR2 FQGNSA. The CDR3 consists of 13 residues. CDR3 nucleotide sequence: TGTGCCAGCACACAGGGGTCTCAGGGTGGCTACACCTTC. Encoded protein: CASTQGSQGGYTF.

This rearrangement joins TRBV19 to TRBJ1-5; perhaps TRBD1 as D (6 bases). V lost 3 bases, J lost 3 bases, and 18 bases lay in between. Per germline, CDR1 LNHDA and CDR2 SQIVND (reference sequence). The CDR3 contains 17 residues. CDR3 in DNA: TGTGCCAGTAGTATCCCCTTCTTGGGGGGCCACAATCAGCCCCAGCATTTT. Protein sequence: CASSIPFLGGHNQPQHF.

A few counts support this clone. The chain uses TRBV19 and TRBJ1-4, with D perhaps matching TRBD1 (6 bases). This CDR3 has 15 residues. The V and J ends lost 3 bases and 3 bases respectively, with 11 bases between them. Per the germline V gene, CDR1 is LNHDA and CDR2 is SQIVND (reference sequence). CDR3 protein: CASSIPGAANEKLFF. As DNA, the CDR3 is TGTGCCAGTAGTATCCCGGGGGCAGCTAATGAAAAACTGTTTTTT. Full variable domain (missing parts from reference TRBV19 and TRBJ1-4): DGGITQSPKYLFRKEGQNVTLSCEQNLNHDAMYWYRQDPGQGLRLIYYSQIVNDFQKGDIAEGYSVSREKKESFPLTVTSAQKNPTAFYLCASSIPGAANEKLFFGSGTQLSVL.